This T cell receptor beta chain emerged from a study of control samples from healthy donors and cancer patients. CDR3 length equals 13 residues. The V segment lost 8 bases and the J segment 3 bases; nucleotides outside the gene matches: 7. Germline lookup yields CDR1 MNHEY and CDR2 SVGAGI. TCRdb's copy holds only in-frame clones and misses some; the assay was immunoSEQ multiplex PCR. This sample has under 80,000 clones, with 93% found just once. This sequence originates from a woman between 40 and 55 years old with lung cancer. The material sequenced was PBMCs. The rearrangement uses TRBV6-5 and TRBJ2-7, with 7 bases lining up with TRBD2. CDR3 sequence reads: CASGLGTNYEQYF. The CDR3, as DNA: TGTGCCAGCGGACTGGGGACTAACTACGAGCAGTACTTC.